This entry lists 10 T cell receptor beta chains sequenced from one sample in a study of vaccination and CD4 T cells after COVID-19 (dated 2022 in TCRdb). No antigens are known for them. Library prep was done by PCR. Sequencing relied on an Illumina iSeq 100. At the Johns Hopkins FTIC core, DNA from the cultured CD4+ T cells underwent TCR sequencing with the Oncomine TCR Beta short-read assay. TCRdb redid the processing of the public reads, applying fastp at Q25 and MiXCR, and retained in-frame beta chains. Rows are unified per CDR3 protein, each entry keeping the most common DNA and genes. This sample comprises some 14,000 distinct CDR3 sequences, 34% of them detected only once. Around 33% of the sample rests with the top ten. The treatment or condition label for this specimen denotes: roughly 10-day PBMC culture with coronavirus spike peptide pools or control peptides (ViraFEST assay). The sample was cultured CD4+ T cells from blood. Source of these receptors: a human donor with COVID-19.

The chain links TRBV10-3 to TRBJ2-7, with TRBD1 matching 8 bases. The V and J ends lost 7 bases and 5 bases, in that order; junction bases with no gene match: 10. The germline gives CDR1 ENHRY, CDR2 SYGVKD. This CDR3 region has 14 residues. The CDR3 region has the DNA TGTGCCATCATGTCGGACAGGGAGAAGAACGAGCAGTACTTC. It translates to CAIMSDREKNEQYF.

The chain combines TRBV7-6 with TRBJ2-3; 8 bases match TRBD1. Trimming cost V 5 bases and J 3 bases; bases outside gene matches: 4. This CDR3 region has 14 residues. CDR1 and CDR2 (germline): SGHVS, FNYEAQ. The CDR3 region is CASSRRTGTDTQYF. The CDR3 DNA is TGTGCCAGCAGCCGCCGGACAGGGACAGATACGCAGTATTTT.

The gene calls are TRBV28 and TRBJ1-1; D remains unclear. V dropped 6 bases and J dropped 11 bases, with 13 bases sitting between them. The germline V gene encodes CDR1 MDHEN and CDR2 SYDVKM. The CDR3 has 11 residues. In DNA form, the CDR3 reads TGTGCCAGCAGGGAAACTTCAGTCGCTTTCTTT. Its translation: CASRETSVAFF.

The chain joins TRBV19 to TRBJ1-2, with a tentative D call TRBD1 (6 bases). This CDR3 region has 17 residues. V shed 2 bases and J shed 2 bases, with 18 bases lying between them. Germline V lookup: CDR1 LNHDA, CDR2 SQIVND (reference sequence). The DNA of the CDR3 is TGTGCCAGTAGTATAACCGGGGGCCAGAACCTAAACTATGGCTACACCTTC. This translates into CASSITGGQNLNYGYTF.

The rearrangement uses TRBV28 and TRBJ1-1; D is undetermined. From germline, CDR1 is MDHEN and CDR2 SYDVKM. The CDR3 is 13 residues long. Between the trimmed V and J ends, which lost 4 bases and 1 base, there was a span of 7 bases. The CDR3 coding sequence is TGTGCCAGCAGTTATATAACGAACACTGAAGCTTTCTTT. Protein sequence: CASSYITNTEAFF.

This clonotype has a handful of counts. The chain links TRBV10-2 to TRBJ1-2, with D possibly matching TRBD1 (5 bases). Deletions cut 6 bases from V and 6 bases from J, with 17 bases between. The CDR3 totals 14 residues. Germline V gene data show CDR1 as WSHSY and CDR2 as SAAADI. The DNA of the CDR3 is TGCGCCAGCAGGATAAGCGGGACGTCGAATGGCTACACCTTC. Encoded protein: CASRISGTSNGYTF.

This chain uses TRBV7-9 with TRBJ2-3; unclear D gene. Germline lookup yields CDR1 SEHNR and CDR2 FQNEAQ (reference sequence). V lost 2 bases and J 2 bases, leaving 11 bases between the germline ends. The CDR3 loop spans 15 amino acids. The CDR3 loop reads CASSLLDGTTDTQYF. The CDR3 nucleotides read TGTGCCAGCAGCTTACTGGACGGAACCACAGATACGCAGTATTTT.

The chain is built from TRBV7-9 and TRBJ1-5; D is undetermined. The germline CDR1 and CDR2 sequences are SEHNR and FQNEAQ (reference sequence). The CDR3 extends over 12 amino acids. Trimming stripped 2 bases from V and 7 bases from J, with 6 bases between. CDR3 region: CASSLQNQPQHF. The DNA of the CDR3 is TGTGCCAGCAGCTTACAGAACCAGCCCCAGCATTTT.

The genes are TRBV14 and TRBJ2-2; TRBD2 matches at 12 bases. V gave up 2 bases and J gave up 0 bases; unmatched junction bases: 4. CDR1 is SGHDN and CDR2 is FVKESK in the germline V gene. The CDR3 totals 18 residues. CDR3 sequence (DNA): TGTGCCAGCAGCCAAATGAGGACTAGCGGGACGAACACCGGGGAGCTGTTTTTT. This encodes CASSQMRTSGTNTGELFF.

This clonotype has more than one count but fewer than ten. The chain links TRBV19 to TRBJ2-3; the D is unclear. The CDR3 extends over 13 amino acids. The V gene's germline CDR1 is LNHDA and CDR2 SQIVND (reference sequence). Trimming pared 4 bases from V and 5 bases from J, leaving 10 bases between. CDR3 protein: CASSTPLGDTQYF. CDR3 DNA sequence: TGTGCCAGTAGTACCCCGTTGGGAGATACGCAGTATTTT. Supplemented by reference TRBV19 and TRBJ2-3, the full variable domain reads DGGITQSPKYLFRKEGQNVTLSCEQNLNHDAMYWYRQDPGQGLRLIYYSQIVNDFQKGDIAEGYSVSREKKESFPLTVTSAQKNPTAFYLCASSTPLGDTQYFGPGTRLTVL.